The sample holds a few counts of the clone carrying this TCR beta chain. Its target is not known. Sequencing targeted expressed TCRB transcripts, as all isolated RNA had been reverse transcribed. Data came from immunoSEQ multiplex PCR; TCRdb stores just in-frame clones and leaves some out. The sample contains approximately 170,000 clones, 7.8% of which appear only once. Sampling consisted of one heparinised blood draw per donor, averaging roughly 0.12 L. Via the markers CD45RO/CCR7/CD25/CD127/CD95/CD27, stem cell-like memory, regulatory, central memory and naive CD4+ cells were sorted. The sample is drawn from a study of beta chain features in type 1 diabetes. Findings and caveats of the study: All four CD4+ subsets from Type 1 diabetes patients carried moderately but significantly shorter TCRB CDR3s.

The CDR3 has 16 residues. The germline V gene encodes CDR1 MDHEN and CDR2 SYDVKM. V lost 5 bases and J lost 2; bases outside the gene matches: 2. The rearrangement uses TRBV28 and TRBJ2-1, with 14 positions matching TRBD2. The receptor was derived from a middle-aged woman with type 1 diabetes. The sample was central memory CD4+ T cells from blood. CDR3 DNA sequence: TGTGCCAGCAGTCGACTAGCGGGAGGGACCTACAATGAGCAGTTCTTC. Amino acid sequence: CASSRLAGGTYNEQFF.